This T cell receptor beta chain stems from a study of persistence of HIV-infected CD4 T cells. Trimming removed 0 bases at V and 3 bases at J, with 7 bases between. Germline values: CDR1 SGHRS, CDR2 YFSETQ. The CDR3 is 13 residues long. This clone was counted a single time. Its antigen remains unidentified. Sequencing used immunoSEQ version 4 in survey mode. Sequenced by immunoSEQ multiplex PCR; TCRdb stores in-frame clones only, minus some. The table lists roughly 20,000 clones, about four fifths of them singletons, with under 8% in the top ten. The stimulus was lysate of CMV-infected fibroblasts, about 10 ug/mL. Sorting of responding CD4+ T cells relied on upregulated CD40 ligand together with CD69. CD4+ T cell counts exceeded 400 cells/uL; CMV serology was positive.

The sequence derives from an adult man with HIV who was CMV-seropositive. The material sequenced was CD4+ T cells sorted from PBMCs after roughly 17-hour stimulation, taken from a patient who received antiretroviral therapy. This chain uses TRBV5-1 with TRBJ2-7; D gene ambiguous. CDR3 in amino acids: CASSLGHYYEQYF. The CDR3 DNA follows: TGCGCCAGCAGCTTGGGTCATTACTACGAGCAGTACTTC.